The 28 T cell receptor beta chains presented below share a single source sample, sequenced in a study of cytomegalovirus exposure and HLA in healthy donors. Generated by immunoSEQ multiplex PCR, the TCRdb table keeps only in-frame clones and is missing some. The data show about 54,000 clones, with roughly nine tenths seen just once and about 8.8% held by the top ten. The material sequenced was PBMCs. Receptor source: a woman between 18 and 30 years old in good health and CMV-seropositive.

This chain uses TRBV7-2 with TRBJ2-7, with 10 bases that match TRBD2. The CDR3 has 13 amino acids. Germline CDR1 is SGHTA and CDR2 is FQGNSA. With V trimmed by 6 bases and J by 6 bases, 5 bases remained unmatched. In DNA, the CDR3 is TGTGCCAGCAGAAGCGGGGGGGCTCTCGAGCAGTACTTC. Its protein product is CASRSGGALEQYF.

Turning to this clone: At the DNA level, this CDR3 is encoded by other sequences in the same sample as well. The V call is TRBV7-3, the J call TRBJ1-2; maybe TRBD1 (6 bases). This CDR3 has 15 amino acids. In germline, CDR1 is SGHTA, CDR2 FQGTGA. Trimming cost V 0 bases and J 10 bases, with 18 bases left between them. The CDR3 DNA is TGTGCCAGCAGCTTAACGGGCAGGGGTGGAGAAGTCTACACCTTC. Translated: CASSLTGRGGEVYTF.

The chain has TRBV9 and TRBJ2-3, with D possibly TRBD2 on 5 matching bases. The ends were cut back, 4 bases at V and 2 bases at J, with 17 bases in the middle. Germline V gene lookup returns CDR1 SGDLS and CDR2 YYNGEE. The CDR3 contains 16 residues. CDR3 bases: TGTGCCAGCAGCCCACAGACTAACCCTAACACAGATACGCAGTATTTT. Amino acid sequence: CASSPQTNPNTDTQYF.

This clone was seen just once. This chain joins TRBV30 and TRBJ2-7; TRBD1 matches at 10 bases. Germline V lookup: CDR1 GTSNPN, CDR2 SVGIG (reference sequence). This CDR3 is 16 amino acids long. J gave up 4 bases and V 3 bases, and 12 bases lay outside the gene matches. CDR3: CAWRASTGGWEYEQYF. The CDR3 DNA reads TGTGCCTGGAGGGCCTCGACAGGGGGCTGGGAGTACGAGCAGTACTTC.

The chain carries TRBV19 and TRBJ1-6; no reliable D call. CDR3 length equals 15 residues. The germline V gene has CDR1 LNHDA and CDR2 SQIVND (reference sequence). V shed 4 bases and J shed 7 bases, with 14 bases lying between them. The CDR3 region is CASSTWPSSNSPLHF. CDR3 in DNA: TGTGCCAGTAGTACCTGGCCGAGTAGCAATTCACCCCTCCACTTT.

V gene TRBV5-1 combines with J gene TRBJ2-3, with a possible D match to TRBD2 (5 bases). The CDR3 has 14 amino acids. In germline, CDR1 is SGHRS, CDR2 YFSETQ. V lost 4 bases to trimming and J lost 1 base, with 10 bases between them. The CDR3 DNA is TGCGCCAGCAGCCCGACTACGCGCACAGATACGCAGTATTTT. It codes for CASSPTTRTDTQYF.

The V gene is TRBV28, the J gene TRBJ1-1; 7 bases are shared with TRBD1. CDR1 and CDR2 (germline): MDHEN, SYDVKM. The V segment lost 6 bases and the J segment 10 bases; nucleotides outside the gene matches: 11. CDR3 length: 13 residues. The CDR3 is CASRIGTALGAFF. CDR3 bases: TGTGCCAGCAGAATTGGGACAGCCTTGGGAGCTTTCTTT.

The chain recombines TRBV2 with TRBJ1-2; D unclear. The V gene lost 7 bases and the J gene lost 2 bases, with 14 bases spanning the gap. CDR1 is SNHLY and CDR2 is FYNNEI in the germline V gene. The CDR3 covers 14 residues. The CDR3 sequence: CASNQERPNYGYTF. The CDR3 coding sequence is TGTGCCAGCAACCAGGAAAGACCGAACTATGGCTACACCTTC.

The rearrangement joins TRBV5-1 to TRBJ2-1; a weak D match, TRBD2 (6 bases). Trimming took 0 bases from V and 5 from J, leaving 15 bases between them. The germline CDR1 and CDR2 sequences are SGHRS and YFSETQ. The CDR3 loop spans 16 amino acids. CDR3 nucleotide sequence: TGCGCCAGCAGCTTGGCCGGGGGACCCCATGACAATGAGCAGTTCTTC. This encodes CASSLAGGPHDNEQFF.

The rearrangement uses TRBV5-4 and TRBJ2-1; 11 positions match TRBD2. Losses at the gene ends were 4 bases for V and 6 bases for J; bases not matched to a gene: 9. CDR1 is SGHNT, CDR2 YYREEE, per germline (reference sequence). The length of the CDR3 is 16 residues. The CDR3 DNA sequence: TGTGCCAGCAGCCCCCGGATAGCGGGGGGGGGCAATGAGCAGTTCTTC. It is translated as CASSPRIAGGGNEQFF.

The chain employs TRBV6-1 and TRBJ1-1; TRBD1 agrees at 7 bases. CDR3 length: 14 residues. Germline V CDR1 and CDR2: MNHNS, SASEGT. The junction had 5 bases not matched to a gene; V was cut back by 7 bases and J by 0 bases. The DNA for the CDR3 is TGTGCCAGCATTCGGACAGGCTTGAACACTGAAGCTTTCTTT. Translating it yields CASIRTGLNTEAFF.

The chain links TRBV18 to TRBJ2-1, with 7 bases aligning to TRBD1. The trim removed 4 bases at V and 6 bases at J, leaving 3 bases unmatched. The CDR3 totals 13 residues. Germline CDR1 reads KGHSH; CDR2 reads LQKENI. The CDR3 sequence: CASSLWDSNEQFF. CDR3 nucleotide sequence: TGTGCCAGCTCACTTTGGGACAGCAATGAGCAGTTCTTC.

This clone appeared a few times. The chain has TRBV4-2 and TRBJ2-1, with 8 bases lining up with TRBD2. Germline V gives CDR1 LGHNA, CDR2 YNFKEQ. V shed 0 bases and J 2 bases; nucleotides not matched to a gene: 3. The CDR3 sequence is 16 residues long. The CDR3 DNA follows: TGTGCCAGCAGCCAAGATCGGCGGGGGGCCTACAATGAGCAGTTCTTC. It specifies CASSQDRRGAYNEQFF.

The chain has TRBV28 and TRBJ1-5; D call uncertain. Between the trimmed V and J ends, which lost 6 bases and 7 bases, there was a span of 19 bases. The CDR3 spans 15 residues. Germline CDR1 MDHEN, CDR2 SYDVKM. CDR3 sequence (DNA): TGTGCCAGCAGGCCCACAAGAGGGCGGGGACAGCCCCAGCATTTT. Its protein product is CASRPTRGRGQPQHF.

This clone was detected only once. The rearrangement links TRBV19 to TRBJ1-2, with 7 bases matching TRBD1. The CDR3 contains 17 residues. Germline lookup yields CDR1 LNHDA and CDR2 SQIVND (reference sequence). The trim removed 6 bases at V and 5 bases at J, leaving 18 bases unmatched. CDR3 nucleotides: TGTGCCAGTAGCCCGCCCTCACCACTGGACAGGAGATATGGCTACACCTTC. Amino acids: CASSPPSPLDRRYGYTF.

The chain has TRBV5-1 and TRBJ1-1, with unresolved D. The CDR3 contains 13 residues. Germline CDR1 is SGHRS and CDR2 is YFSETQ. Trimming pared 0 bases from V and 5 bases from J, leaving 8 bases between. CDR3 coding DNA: TGCGCCAGCAGCTTGGCCGGGAATACTGAAGCTTTCTTT. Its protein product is CASSLAGNTEAFF.

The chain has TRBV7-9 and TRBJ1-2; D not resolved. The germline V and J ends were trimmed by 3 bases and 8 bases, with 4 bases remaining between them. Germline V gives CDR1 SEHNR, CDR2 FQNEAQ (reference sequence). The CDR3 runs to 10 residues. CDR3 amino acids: CASSFEGYTF. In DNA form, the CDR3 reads TGTGCCAGCAGCTTCGAGGGCTACACCTTC.

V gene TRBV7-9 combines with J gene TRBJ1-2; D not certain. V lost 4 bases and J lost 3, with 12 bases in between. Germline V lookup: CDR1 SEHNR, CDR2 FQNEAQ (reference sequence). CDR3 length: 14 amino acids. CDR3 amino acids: CASSSVRDYYGYTF. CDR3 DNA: TGTGCCAGCAGCTCGGTGCGGGATTACTATGGCTACACCTTC.

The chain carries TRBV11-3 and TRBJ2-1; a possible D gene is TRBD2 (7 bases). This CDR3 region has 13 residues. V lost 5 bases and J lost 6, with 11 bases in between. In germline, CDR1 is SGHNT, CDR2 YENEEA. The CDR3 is CASSGGAFNEQFF. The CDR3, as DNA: TGTGCCAGCAGCGGGGGGGCCTTCAATGAGCAGTTCTTC.

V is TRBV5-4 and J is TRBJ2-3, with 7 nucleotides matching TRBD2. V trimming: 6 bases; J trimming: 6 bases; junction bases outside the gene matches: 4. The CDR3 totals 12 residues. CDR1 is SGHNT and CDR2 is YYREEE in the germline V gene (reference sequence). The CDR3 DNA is TGTGCCAGCACGAACGGGGGGGATACGCAGTATTTT. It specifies CASTNGGDTQYF.

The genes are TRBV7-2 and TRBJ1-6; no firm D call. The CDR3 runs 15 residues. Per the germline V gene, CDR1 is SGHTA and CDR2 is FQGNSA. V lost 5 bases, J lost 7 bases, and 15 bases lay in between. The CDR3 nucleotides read TGTGCCAGCAGCGGCAGACATCGGCAAAATTCACCCCTCCACTTT. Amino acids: CASSGRHRQNSPLHF.

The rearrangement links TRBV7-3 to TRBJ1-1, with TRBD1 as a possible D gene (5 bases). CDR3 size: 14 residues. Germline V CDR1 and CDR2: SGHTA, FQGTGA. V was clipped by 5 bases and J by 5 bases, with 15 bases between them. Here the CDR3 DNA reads TGTGCCAGCAGCCCCAGTATTGGGGGGACTGAAGCTTTCTTT. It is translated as CASSPSIGGTEAFF.

CDR3: CASSSLPGLAGAPNYEQYF. Here the CDR3 DNA reads TGTGCCAGCAGTTCGCTCCCGGGACTAGCGGGGGCCCCAAACTACGAGCAGTACTTC. The chain is built from TRBV28 and TRBJ2-7, with TRBD2 matching 14 bases. The trim removed 4 bases at V and 3 bases at J, leaving 14 bases unmatched. The CDR3 loop spans 19 amino acids. Germline CDR1 reads MDHEN; CDR2 reads SYDVKM.

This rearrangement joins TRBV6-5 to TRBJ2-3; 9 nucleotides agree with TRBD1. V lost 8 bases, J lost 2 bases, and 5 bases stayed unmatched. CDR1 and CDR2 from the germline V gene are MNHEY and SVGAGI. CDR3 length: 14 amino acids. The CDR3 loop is CASGGTGNTDTQYF. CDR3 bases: TGTGCCAGCGGCGGGACAGGGAACACAGATACGCAGTATTTT.

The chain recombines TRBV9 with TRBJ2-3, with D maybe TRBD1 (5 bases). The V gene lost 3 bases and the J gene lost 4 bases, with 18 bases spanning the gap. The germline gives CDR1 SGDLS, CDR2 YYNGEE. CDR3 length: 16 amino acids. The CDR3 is CASSGTQFLGADTQYF. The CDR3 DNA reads TGTGCCAGCAGCGGGACGCAGTTCCTAGGGGCAGATACGCAGTATTTT. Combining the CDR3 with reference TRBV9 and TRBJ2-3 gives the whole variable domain DSGVTQTPKHLITATGQRVTLRCSPRSGDLSVYWYQQSLDQGLQFLIQYYNGEERAKGNILERFSAQQFPDLHSELNLSSLELGDSALYFCASSGTQFLGADTQYFGPGTRLTVL.

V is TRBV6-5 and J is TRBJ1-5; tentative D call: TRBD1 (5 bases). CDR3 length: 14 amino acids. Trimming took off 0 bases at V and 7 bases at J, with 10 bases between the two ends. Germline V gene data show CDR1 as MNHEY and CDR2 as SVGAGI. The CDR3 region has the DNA TGTGCCAGCAGTTACTCAAGGGGAGGGCAGCCCCAGCATTTT. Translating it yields CASSYSRGGQPQHF.

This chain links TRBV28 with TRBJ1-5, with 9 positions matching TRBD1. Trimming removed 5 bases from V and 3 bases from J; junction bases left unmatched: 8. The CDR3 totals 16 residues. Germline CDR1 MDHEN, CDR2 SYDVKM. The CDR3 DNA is TGTGCCAGCAGTCTTACGGGACAGGGCTACAATCAGCCCCAGCATTTT. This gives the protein CASSLTGQGYNQPQHF.

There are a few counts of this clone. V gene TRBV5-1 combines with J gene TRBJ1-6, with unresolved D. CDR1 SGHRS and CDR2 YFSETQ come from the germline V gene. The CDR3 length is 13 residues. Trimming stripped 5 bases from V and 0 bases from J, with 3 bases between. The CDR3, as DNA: TGCGCCAGCAGGAGCTCCTATAATTCACCCCTCCACTTT. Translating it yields CASRSSYNSPLHF.